The sequence of this T cell receptor beta chain was determined in a study of human T cells and chemical hapten exposure. In this sample, this clonotype turned up a few times. Trimming took 4 bases from V and 4 from J; bases not matched to a gene: 4. CDR3 length: 14 amino acids. Germline CDR1 reads MNHEY; CDR2 reads SMNVEV (reference sequence). Time point given: pre-sensitization, week 0. Treatment defined: therapeutic diphenylcyclopropenone sensitization with weekly scalp DPC. TCRdb fed the RACE reads into MiXCR, producing one record per CDR3 protein. The table has about 120,000 distinct CDR3 sequences, around an eighth seen once; the top ten hold approximately 3%.

The sequences come from whole blood, collected in connection with sensitization to the hapten diphenylcyclopropenone (DPC). The chain uses TRBV27 and TRBJ2-5; 9 bases are shared with TRBD2. The sequence came from a woman between 18 and 30 years old with alopecia areata. Some clones in this sample may be carry-over from other donors' samples. CDR3 nucleotide sequence: TGTGCCAGCAGTTGGGGACTAGCCGGAGAGACCCAGTACTTC. It translates to CASSWGLAGETQYF.